The 15 T cell receptor beta chains listed next were all sequenced from one sample in a study of blood T cell repertoires in COVID-19. Generated by immunoSEQ multiplex PCR, the TCRdb table keeps only in-frame clones and is missing some. The sample gives tens of thousands of clones, approximately 90% of which show up once; 7.5% to 9.5% is in the top ten. The sequencing input was peripheral blood. The receptors were gathered from a human donor in a cohort sampled during active COVID-19.

The rearrangement joins TRBV5-6 to TRBJ1-1; 10 bases match TRBD1. CDR1 is SGHDT, CDR2 YYEEEE, per germline. The V segment lost 2 bases and the J segment 3 bases; nucleotides outside the gene matches: 1. The CDR3 is 14 amino acids. This CDR3 reads CASSFGQGDTEAFF. The CDR3 DNA follows: TGTGCCAGCAGCTTCGGACAGGGGGACACTGAAGCTTTCTTT.

V usage is TRBV4-1 and J usage is TRBJ2-7; possibly TRBD2 for D (7 bases). In germline, CDR1 is MGHRA, CDR2 YSYEKL. The V gene lost 0 bases and the J gene lost 3 bases, with 15 bases spanning the gap. The CDR3 length is 16 residues. The CDR3 is CASSQERGGLVYEQYF. CDR3 in DNA: TGCGCCAGCAGCCAAGAAAGGGGGGGACTGGTCTACGAGCAGTACTTC.

This sequence joins TRBV4-3 and TRBJ1-1; D not resolved. The germline V and J ends were trimmed by 1 base and 0 bases, with 6 bases remaining between them. This CDR3 spans 14 amino acids. Looked up from germline, CDR1 is LGHNA and CDR2 is YSLEER. This chain's CDR3 is CASSQGVVNTEAFF. The CDR3 coding sequence is TGCGCCAGCAGCCAAGGAGTTGTGAACACTGAAGCTTTCTTT.

The chain recombines TRBV29-1 with TRBJ1-2; TRBD1 matches 12 bases. V dropped 4 bases and J dropped 8; count of bases not matched to a gene: 11. The germline CDR1 and CDR2 sequences are SQVTM and ANQGSEA. The CDR3 is made up of 15 amino acids. In nucleotides, the CDR3 is TGCAGCGTTGGAGATTCTGGGGACAGGGGGCAGGGCTACACCTTC. It encodes CSVGDSGDRGQGYTF. Looking up the rest from reference TRBV29-1 and TRBJ1-2 gives the full variable domain: SAVISQKPSRDICQRGTSLTIQCQVDSQVTMMFWYRQQPGQSLTLIATANQGSEATYESGFVIDKFPISRPNLTFSTLTVSNMSPEDSSIYLCSVGDSGDRGQGYTFGSGTRLTVV.

This chain connects TRBV7-3 to TRBJ1-2; TRBD1 is a possible D gene (5 bases). Trimming removed 5 bases at V and 8 bases at J, with 15 bases between. Germline V gene data show CDR1 as SGHTA and CDR2 as FQGTGA. There are 13 residues in the CDR3. CDR3 nucleotide sequence: TGTGCCAGCAGCCTAGACCAGGGTTTGGGCTACACCTTC. The encoded protein is CASSLDQGLGYTF.

This clone was seen just once. The rearrangement uses TRBV7-8 and TRBJ1-1; possibly TRBD1 for D (5 bases). Germline CDR1 SGHVS, CDR2 FQNEAQ. V was pared by 3 bases and J by 5 bases, with 16 bases between. The CDR3 consists of 15 residues. The CDR3 region is CASSFSVGGVTEAFF. The DNA of the CDR3 is TGTGCCAGCAGCTTCTCGGTCGGGGGGGTGACTGAAGCTTTCTTT.

The DNA for the CDR3 is TGTGCCAGCAGCTCACAGGGTTACACTGAAGCTTTCTTT. Its protein product is CASSSQGYTEAFF. The gene calls are TRBV9 and TRBJ1-1; a weak D match, TRBD1 (6 bases). From germline, CDR1 is SGDLS and CDR2 YYNGEE. This CDR3 contains 13 residues. Between the trimmed V and J ends, which lost 4 bases and 3 bases, there was a span of 10 bases.

V is TRBV11-2 and J is TRBJ1-1; 9 bases fit TRBD1. The trim removed 4 bases at V and 6 bases at J, leaving 12 bases unmatched. The CDR3 has 16 amino acids. Germline CDR1 SGHAT, CDR2 FQNNGV. The CDR3 loop is CASSSTRTGAGSEAFF. The CDR3 nucleotides are TGTGCCAGCAGCTCAACGAGGACAGGGGCGGGTTCTGAAGCTTTCTTT.

This rearrangement joins TRBV6-6 to TRBJ1-6; possibly TRBD1 for D (5 bases). The CDR3 loop spans 14 amino acids. From germline, CDR1 is MNHNY and CDR2 SVGAGI (reference sequence). V lost 5 bases, J lost 7 bases, and 12 bases lay in between. For the CDR3, the DNA is TGTGCCAGCAGTATCTCACAGGTCAATTCACCCCTCCACTTT. It encodes CASSISQVNSPLHF.

As regards this clone: The same CDR3 is also encoded by other DNA sequences in this sample. This sequence joins TRBV9 and TRBJ2-7, with 10 nucleotides matching TRBD1. The CDR3 runs 15 residues. Trimming removed 0 bases from V and 1 base from J; junction bases left unmatched: 1. CDR1 and CDR2 from the germline V gene are SGDLS and YYNGEE. The DNA for the CDR3 is TGTGCCAGCAGCGTAGGACAGGGGGCTTCCTACGAGCAGTACTTC. Protein sequence: CASSVGQGASYEQYF.

This clone was recorded a few times. The chain recombines TRBV6-2 or TRBV6-3 with TRBJ1-1, with TRBD1 matching 7 bases. From germline, CDR1 is MNHEY and CDR2 SVGEGT. J lost 7 bases, V lost 6 bases, and 8 bases had no gene match. The length of the CDR3 is 13 residues. The CDR3 DNA follows: TGTGCCAGCAGCCCCCCTGACAGGGTTGAAGCTTTCTTT. Translation: CASSPPDRVEAFF.

The chain uses TRBV27 and TRBJ2-3, with a tentative D call TRBD2 (6 bases). Trimming stripped 8 bases from V and 1 base from J, with 10 bases between. Germline V lookup: CDR1 MNHEY, CDR2 SMNVEV (reference sequence). The CDR3 has 13 residues. For the CDR3, the DNA is TGTGCCAGCGCCCGCGGGGGCACAGATACGCAGTATTTT. Protein product: CASARGGTDTQYF.

The CDR3: CASSTTGAPNQPQHF. Here the CDR3 DNA reads TGTGCCAGCAGCACTACAGGGGCCCCCAATCAGCCCCAGCATTTT. The chain combines TRBV28 with TRBJ1-5, with 7 bases lining up with TRBD1. CDR1 and CDR2 from the germline V gene are MDHEN and SYDVKM. The CDR3 length is 15 residues. With V trimmed by 6 bases and J by 3 bases, 8 bases remained unmatched. The whole variable domain, remainder taken from reference TRBV28 and TRBJ1-5, is DVKVTQSSRYLVKRTGEKVFLECVQDMDHENMFWYRQDPGLGLRLIYFSYDVKMKEKGDIPEGYSVSREKKERFSLILESASTNQTSMYLCASSTTGAPNQPQHFGDGTRLSIL.

This sequence joins TRBV7-2 and TRBJ2-7; possible D gene TRBD2, 6 bases. The CDR3 covers 13 residues. V lost 5 bases to trimming and J lost 4 bases, with 12 bases between them. Germline V gives CDR1 SGHTA, CDR2 FQGNSA. This CDR3 is CASSTRGVYEQYF. The CDR3 DNA reads as TGTGCCAGCAGCACCCGCGGGGTTTACGAGCAGTACTTC.

The chain combines TRBV7-8 with TRBJ1-1; D uncertain. This CDR3 region has 14 residues. Germline V gene data show CDR1 as SGHVS and CDR2 as FQNEAQ. Trimming shortened V by 1 base and J by 2 bases, and 8 bases separated the two germline ends. The CDR3 coding sequence is TGTGCCAGCAGCTTAGGCTACCCCAACACTGAAGCTTTCTTT. Its translation is CASSLGYPNTEAFF.